The 19 T cell receptor beta chains below come from one sample, sequenced in a study of T cells after posttransplantation cyclophosphamide (dated by TCRdb to 2016 to 2017). The library was built by means of the immunoSEQ multiplex PCR assay. TCRdb limited this immuneACCESS table to in-frame rearrangements with V and J called. A share of clones is missing; checked studies link under half to unresolved V genes, and the rest is unexplained. For this sample the table gives fewer than 40,000 clones, of which about 93% were detected only once. The ten biggest clones cover approximately 0.25% of the sample. To count as naive, T cells had to be viable CD3+CD4+ or CD3+CD8+ cells with a CCR7+CD45RA+CD45RO-CD95-CD27+CD28+ profile. Input material: naive CD4+ T cells sorted from PBMCs. The receptors stem from a woman aged 60-75 years in good health, CMV-negative, and a related stem cell transplant donor.

J is TRBJ1-3 and V is TRBV1; the D call of TRBD1 is as the table states it, not checked on the DNA. TRBV1 is recorded as a pseudogene. The CDR3 has 17 residues. CDR3 in amino acids: CTSPVTIDRGPGNTIYF. The CDR3 DNA sequence: TGCACCAGCCCCGTTACAATAGACAGGGGGCCTGGAAACACCATATATTTT.

V gene TRBV28 combines with J gene TRBJ1-3; TRBD1 is a possible D gene (5 bases). V was cut by 5 bases and J by 4 bases, with 18 bases left in between. Germline V gene data show CDR1 as MDHEN and CDR2 as SYDVKM. CDR3 length equals 16 residues. This chain's CDR3 is CASSPVRGTGGNTIYF. The CDR3 nucleotides are TGTGCCAGCAGTCCCGTCCGGGGGACCGGGGGAAACACCATATATTTT.

V and J are TRBV20-1 and TRBJ1-1; tentatively, D is TRBD1 (5 bases). Per germline, CDR1 DFQATT and CDR2 SNEGSKA (reference sequence). CDR3 length: 10 amino acids. As DNA, the CDR3 is TGCAGCCCGGGGGTCACTGAAGCTTTCTTT. It translates to CSPGVTEAFF.

The chain recombines TRBV19 with TRBJ2-1, with D possibly TRBD1 on 5 matching bases. CDR1 is LNHDA and CDR2 is SQIVND in the germline V gene (reference sequence). CDR3 size: 12 residues. V was pared by 6 bases and J by 9 bases, with 12 bases between. CDR3 coding DNA: TGTGCCAGTAGAGGCGGTAGGGGTGAGCAGTTCTTC. It encodes CASRGGRGEQFF. Drawing the rest from reference TRBV19 and TRBJ2-1, the complete variable domain is DGGITQSPKYLFRKEGQNVTLSCEQNLNHDAMYWYRQDPGQGLRLIYYSQIVNDFQKGDIAEGYSVSREKKESFPLTVTSAQKNPTAFYLCASRGGRGEQFFGPGTRLTVL.

The rearrangement joins TRBV7-3 to TRBJ2-1; 7 positions match TRBD2. The V gene's germline CDR1 is SGHTA and CDR2 FQGTGA. The CDR3 runs 16 residues. V shed 1 base and J 5 bases; nucleotides not matched to a gene: 8. CDR3: CASSLRGLAVNNEQFF. The CDR3 DNA reads TGTGCCAGCAGCTTAAGAGGTCTAGCGGTGAACAATGAGCAGTTCTTC.

The CDR3 DNA reads TGTGCCAGCAGACCCCGCGCTAGCGGGGGGAGGAATGAGCAGTTCTTC. The encoded protein is CASRPRASGGRNEQFF. This chain connects TRBV7-9 to TRBJ2-1; 11 bases are shared with TRBD2. V shed 6 bases and J 7 bases; nucleotides not matched to a gene: 11. The CDR3 contains 16 residues. From germline, CDR1 is SEHNR and CDR2 FQNEAQ (reference sequence).

CDR3 nucleotide sequence: TGTGCCAGCAGCCCGCGGGTCAACAATGAGCAGTTCTTC. Its translation is CASSPRVNNEQFF. V gene TRBV7-2 combines with J gene TRBJ2-1; D perhaps matches TRBD2 (5 bases). CDR1 SGHTA and CDR2 FQGNSA come from the germline V gene. This CDR3 has 13 amino acids. V was cut by 5 bases and J by 5 bases, with 10 bases left in between.

The rearrangement uses TRBV7-3 and TRBJ2-7; 7 bases fit TRBD1. The CDR3 has 13 amino acids. Germline CDR1 and CDR2: SGHTA and FQGTGA. V lost 4 bases, J lost 7 bases, and 7 bases stayed unmatched. The CDR3 spells CASSSSRDSEQYF. CDR3 nucleotides: TGTGCCAGCAGCTCGTCCCGGGACAGTGAGCAGTACTTC.

Note on this clone: The germline gene is not matched at one end of the junction; a read error may be the cause. V usage is TRBV4-1 and J usage is TRBJ2-1, with a possible D match to TRBD2 (5 bases). The CDR3 has 16 residues. Germline V CDR1 and CDR2: MGHRA, YSYEKL. CDR3 loop: CAGSQKDWPGYNEQFF. Written as DNA, the CDR3 is TGCGCCGGCAGCCAGAAGGACTGGCCAGGCTACAATGAGCAGTTCTTC.

V and J are TRBV28 and TRBJ2-6; no definite D call. V gave up 5 bases and J gave up 1 base, with 9 bases separating them. Germline values: CDR1 MDHEN, CDR2 SYDVKM. This CDR3 comprises 15 residues. The chain's CDR3 is CASSAAPSGANVLTF. CDR3 nucleotide sequence: TGTGCCAGCAGTGCGGCTCCATCTGGGGCCAACGTCCTGACTTTC.

The gene calls are TRBV5-1 and TRBJ1-1, with D maybe TRBD1 (6 bases). CDR1 is SGHRS and CDR2 is YFSETQ in the germline V gene. Trimming took off 6 bases at V and 0 bases at J, with 21 bases between the two ends. This CDR3 spans 17 amino acids. Written as DNA, the CDR3 is TGCGCCAGCACGGGCGGAAGAGGGGGATCAATGAACACTGAAGCTTTCTTT. Its translation: CASTGGRGGSMNTEAFF.

The V call is TRBV5-6, the J call TRBJ1-2, with a possible D match to TRBD1 (5 bases). Trimming left V 2 bases short and J 7 bases short, with 9 bases between. Germline V gene sequence: CDR1 SGHDT, CDR2 YYEEEE. This CDR3 has 12 amino acids. The CDR3 here is CASSLGDRGYTF. DNA for the CDR3: TGTGCCAGCAGCTTAGGGGATCGTGGCTACACCTTC.

The J gene is TRBJ2-2, the V gene TRBV9; possible D gene TRBD2, 6 bases. With 2 bases removed from V and 11 bases from J, the gap between germline ends came to 10 bases. CDR1 SGDLS and CDR2 YYNGEE come from the germline V gene. This CDR3 is 12 amino acids long. The CDR3 nucleotides are TGTGCCAGCAGCGTGGCGGGGACCGAGCTGTTTTTT. Translated: CASSVAGTELFF.

The chain couples TRBV19 to TRBJ1-5; D ambiguous. The CDR3 loop spans 14 amino acids. Germline V CDR1 and CDR2: LNHDA, SQIVND (reference sequence). V dropped 6 bases and J dropped 2 bases, with 11 bases sitting between them. DNA of the CDR3: TGTGCCAGTAGCCGGACTGAAGGCAATCAGCCCCAGCATTTT. Amino acids: CASSRTEGNQPQHF.

CDR3 DNA sequence: TGCGCCAGCAGCCGGGACGGGACTCATGCCACCTACGAGCAGTACTTC. It codes for CASSRDGTHATYEQYF. This chain connects TRBV5-1 to TRBJ2-7, with D possibly matching TRBD2 (6 bases). Germline V gene data show CDR1 as SGHRS and CDR2 as YFSETQ. The CDR3 runs 16 residues. Trimming shortened V by 4 bases and J by 2 bases, and 19 bases separated the two germline ends. Full variable domain (rest looked up from reference TRBV5-1 and TRBJ2-7): KAGVTQTPRYLIKTRGQQVTLSCSPISGHRSVSWYQQTPGQGLQFLFEYFSETQRNKGNFPGRFSGRQFSNSRSEMNVSTLELGDSALYLCASSRDGTHATYEQYFGPGTRLTVT.

The chain joins TRBV5-1 to TRBJ2-7, with 8 positions matching TRBD1. The V segment lost 5 bases and the J segment 4 bases; nucleotides outside the gene matches: 8. The CDR3 spans 14 residues. Germline-derived CDR1 and CDR2 are SGHRS and YFSETQ. The CDR3 sequence is CASRTDRGRYEQYF. DNA of the CDR3: TGCGCCAGCAGGACCGACAGGGGTAGATACGAGCAGTACTTC.

CDR3 protein: CASSYSVVGEKLFF. CDR3 bases: TGTGCCAGCAGTTATTCCGTCGTCGGTGAAAAACTGTTTTTT. The rearrangement joins TRBV6-5 to TRBJ1-4, with D unclear. The CDR3 is 14 amino acids. Trimming cost V 3 bases and J 7 bases, with 12 bases left between them. Germline V gene lookup returns CDR1 MNHEY and CDR2 SVGAGI.

The chain links TRBV7-2 to TRBJ2-5; D call uncertain. Trimming left V 1 base short and J 5 bases short, with 11 bases between. Germline V gene sequence: CDR1 SGHTA, CDR2 FQGNSA. This CDR3 spans 14 amino acids. CDR3 amino acids: CASSLVPSLETQYF. The CDR3 bases are TGTGCCAGCAGCTTAGTTCCTAGTCTTGAGACCCAGTACTTC.

The chain recombines TRBV4-2 with TRBJ2-3, with TRBD1 matching 8 bases. CDR3 length equals 17 residues. The V segment lost 0 bases and the J segment 5 bases; nucleotides outside the gene matches: 10. Germline CDR1 reads LGHNA; CDR2 reads YNFKEQ. The CDR3 loop is CASSQEVGRGQKDTQYF. The DNA for the CDR3 is TGTGCCAGCAGCCAAGAGGTGGGCAGGGGGCAGAAAGATACGCAGTATTTT.